Each of the 30 T cell receptor beta chains below was sequenced from the same sample in a study of cytomegalovirus exposure and HLA in healthy donors. It was with 60 Vbeta and 13 Jbeta primers that the PCR ran. Sequencing was performed with immunoSEQ multiplex PCR; in TCRdb, only in-frame clones are kept and a portion is missing. The sample contains some 200,000 clones, over 65% of which appear only once. Sequenced material: PBMCs. These TCRs come from a woman in her twenties or thirties in good health and CMV-seronegative.

The chain uses TRBV2 and TRBJ1-5, with D uncertain. The CDR3 is 13 amino acids. Per the germline V gene, CDR1 is SNHLY and CDR2 is FYNNEI. CDR3: CASGVYSNQPQHF. For the CDR3, the DNA is TGTGCAAGCGGAGTCTATAGCAATCAGCCCCAGCATTTT.

This clone appeared a few times. The chain has TRBV15 and TRBJ1-5; D is undetermined. This CDR3 contains 15 residues. Trimming shortened V by 0 bases and J by 7 bases, and 13 bases separated the two germline ends. Germline lookup yields CDR1 LNHNV and CDR2 YYDKDF (reference sequence). The CDR3, as DNA: TGTGCCACCAGCAGAGACAGGATCCCCATCCAGCCCCAGCATTTT. It specifies CATSRDRIPIQPQHF.

The V call is TRBV4-2, the J call TRBJ2-7, with a tentative D call TRBD2 (5 bases). Deletions cut 3 bases from V and 0 bases from J, with 9 bases between. This CDR3 is 14 amino acids long. Per germline, CDR1 LGHNA and CDR2 YNFKEQ. The CDR3 nucleotides are TGTGCCAGCAGCCATACTAGTCCCTCCTACGAGCAGTACTTC. Its translation: CASSHTSPSYEQYF.

This clone was counted a single time. V and J are TRBV9 and TRBJ2-2; 14 bases line up with TRBD2. CDR1 is SGDLS, CDR2 YYNGEE, per germline. The CDR3 extends over 20 amino acids. J was trimmed by 4 bases and V by 4 bases; bases with no gene match: 15. For the CDR3, the DNA is TGTGCCAGCAGCACCCCGGGAGTGGGACTAGCGGGGGTGGGCACCGGGGAGCTGTTTTTT. Amino acids: CASSTPGVGLAGVGTGELFF.

V usage is TRBV19 and J usage is TRBJ2-7; TRBD1 agrees at 9 bases. Trimming took 6 bases from V and 6 from J; bases not matched to a gene: 15. The germline CDR1 and CDR2 sequences are LNHDA and SQIVND (reference sequence). The CDR3 has 16 amino acids. CDR3 region: CASSLSAGTGLVEQYF. The CDR3, as DNA: TGTGCCAGTAGCCTAAGCGCCGGGACAGGGCTCGTCGAGCAGTACTTC. Full variable domain (rest looked up from reference TRBV19 and TRBJ2-7): DGGITQSPKYLFRKEGQNVTLSCEQNLNHDAMYWYRQDPGQGLRLIYYSQIVNDFQKGDIAEGYSVSREKKESFPLTVTSAQKNPTAFYLCASSLSAGTGLVEQYFGPGTRLTVT.

This chain connects TRBV30 to TRBJ2-7; D remains ambiguous. Per the germline V gene, CDR1 is GTSNPN and CDR2 is SVGIG (reference sequence). The V end lost 4 bases, the J end lost 4 bases, and 11 bases lay between the germline ends. This CDR3 is built from 12 residues. In DNA form, the CDR3 reads TGTGCCTGGACCAGACCAGGATACGAGCAGTACTTC. This gives the protein CAWTRPGYEQYF.

The chain carries TRBV9 and TRBJ1-2, with D possibly TRBD1 on 5 matching bases. Germline V lookup: CDR1 SGDLS, CDR2 YYNGEE. The CDR3 extends over 18 amino acids. Trimming left V 4 bases short and J 7 bases short, with 29 bases between. The CDR3: CASSLGAGRSRSSSGYTF. Here the CDR3 DNA reads TGTGCCAGCAGCTTAGGGGCAGGGCGCTCTCGATCCTCCAGTGGCTACACCTTC.

Only a few counts were recorded for this clone. The J gene is TRBJ2-1, the V gene TRBV2; the D gene is possibly TRBD2 (5 bases). The CDR3 extends over 13 amino acids. V lost 8 bases to trimming and J lost 3 bases, with 11 bases between them. Germline lookup yields CDR1 SNHLY and CDR2 FYNNEI. CDR3 region: CASGGRNYNEQFF. The CDR3 nucleotides are TGTGCCAGCGGCGGGCGTAACTACAATGAGCAGTTCTTC.

The V gene is TRBV21-1, the J gene TRBJ2-7; the D call in the table, TRBD2, was not verified against the DNA. TRBV21-1 represents a pseudogene. The CDR3 covers 15 residues. The CDR3 sequence is CASTPLAGRSYEQYF. The CDR3 DNA reads TGTGCCAGCACCCCGCTCGCGGGCCGCTCCTACGAGCAGTACTTC.

This clone was observed a handful of times. The CDR3 nucleotides read TGCGCCAGCAGCCAGAGACACACTAACACCGGGGAGCTGTTTTTT. Its translation is CASSQRHTNTGELFF. The chain links TRBV4-1 to TRBJ2-2; D gene unclear. V was clipped by 3 bases and J by 2 bases, with 10 bases between them. The length of the CDR3 is 15 residues. Germline V gene lookup returns CDR1 MGHRA and CDR2 YSYEKL.

The chain carries TRBV5-1 and TRBJ2-1, with D possibly matching TRBD1 (6 bases). V lost 0 bases to trimming and J lost 7 bases, with 11 bases between them. CDR3 size: 14 residues. Germline V gives CDR1 SGHRS, CDR2 YFSETQ. CDR3 coding DNA: TGCGCCAGCAGCTTGGGGGGGCCAATTAATGAGCAGTTCTTC. This gives the protein CASSLGGPINEQFF. Together with reference TRBV5-1 and TRBJ2-1, the CDR3 gives the full variable domain: KAGVTQTPRYLIKTRGQQVTLSCSPISGHRSVSWYQQTPGQGLQFLFEYFSETQRNKGNFPGRFSGRQFSNSRSEMNVSTLELGDSALYLCASSLGGPINEQFFGPGTRLTVL.

The rearrangement links TRBV7-8 to TRBJ2-7, with TRBD2 matching over 9 bases. The V and J ends lost 2 bases and 3 bases, in that order; junction bases with no gene match: 2. CDR1 SGHVS and CDR2 FQNEAQ come from the germline V gene. The CDR3 contains 14 residues. The CDR3 loop is CASSLPSGNYEQYF. CDR3 nucleotide sequence: TGTGCCAGCAGCTTACCTAGCGGGAACTACGAGCAGTACTTC.

The rearrangement uses TRBV29-1 and TRBJ1-2, with TRBD1 matching 10 bases. This CDR3 is built from 13 residues. CDR1 and CDR2 from the germline V gene are SQVTM and ANQGSEA. V was pared by 6 bases and J by 2 bases, with 3 bases of the junction left unmatched. CDR3 sequence reads: CSVLTGGNYGYTF. In DNA form, the CDR3 reads TGCAGCGTGCTGACAGGGGGCAACTATGGCTACACCTTC.

The V and J genes are TRBV25-1 and TRBJ2-1; D gene ambiguous. Germline assignment: CDR1 MGHDK and CDR2 SYGVNS. CDR3 size: 13 residues. With 6 bases removed from V and 5 bases from J, the gap between germline ends came to 11 bases. The DNA for the CDR3 is TGTGCCAGCAGGAGAGGTGTTGACAATGAGCAGTTCTTC. This encodes CASRRGVDNEQFF.

The J gene is TRBJ1-6, the V gene TRBV4-1; D is ambiguous. Germline-derived CDR1 and CDR2 are MGHRA and YSYEKL. Trimming stripped 0 bases from V and 0 bases from J, with 18 bases between. The CDR3 runs 20 residues. The CDR3, as DNA: TGCGCCAGCAGCCAAGACCCCGCACTGCTTAGTTCCTCCTATAATTCACCCCTCCACTTT. Translation: CASSQDPALLSSSYNSPLHF.

The chain combines TRBV6-1 with TRBJ1-6; no definite D call. Germline V gives CDR1 MNHNS, CDR2 SASEGT. This CDR3 region has 15 residues. The V gene lost 7 bases and the J gene lost 8 bases, with 18 bases spanning the gap. The CDR3 DNA follows: TGTGCCAGCACCGAACATGGACTCTTTGATTCACCCCTCCACTTT. Amino acids: CASTEHGLFDSPLHF.

The chain links TRBV5-1 to TRBJ2-5, with 9 bases lining up with TRBD1. Near its end, the DNA agrees better with TRBJ2-7, so the J call may be wrong. CDR3 length: 17 amino acids. Germline V gene lookup returns CDR1 SGHRS and CDR2 YFSETQ. The CDR3 nucleotides read TGCGCCAGCAGCTTGATCGCGTCAGGGACAGGGACCTACGAGCAGTACTTC. This translates into CASSLIASGTGTYEQYF.

This chain links TRBV6-1 with TRBJ2-7; tentative D call: TRBD1 (6 bases). The CDR3 contains 14 residues. Trimming cost V 6 bases and J 3 bases, with 15 bases left between them. Germline assignment: CDR1 MNHNS and CDR2 SASEGT. CDR3 residues: CASSLNREGYEQYF. The CDR3 coding sequence is TGTGCCAGCAGCCTCAACAGGGAAGGCTACGAGCAGTACTTC.

This clone was counted a single time. The CDR3: CASSLAPTGTEAFF. The CDR3 nucleotides are TGTGCCAGCAGCCTGGCCCCGACAGGGACTGAAGCTTTCTTT. The chain couples TRBV13 to TRBJ1-1; 7 nucleotides match TRBD1. V shed 5 bases and J 5 bases; nucleotides not matched to a gene: 8. CDR1 and CDR2 from the germline V gene are PRHDT and FYEKMQ (reference sequence). CDR3 length: 14 residues. Full variable domain (missing parts from reference TRBV13 and TRBJ1-1): AAGVIQSPRHLIKEKRETATLKCYPIPRHDTVYWYQQGPGQDPQFLISFYEKMQSDKGSIPDRFSAQQFSDYHSELNMSSLELGDSALYFCASSLAPTGTEAFFGQGTRLTVV.

The chain employs TRBV28 and TRBJ2-2; D remains unclear. The CDR3 runs 15 residues. Germline V gene lookup returns CDR1 MDHEN and CDR2 SYDVKM. The V end was cut by 7 bases, the J end by 4 bases, with 16 bases between. This CDR3 is CASTTSGSGTGELFF. CDR3 nucleotide sequence: TGTGCCAGCACAACGAGTGGGTCGGGCACCGGGGAGCTGTTTTTT.

The V call is TRBV7-9, the J call TRBJ2-1; maybe TRBD2 (5 bases). V was cut by 5 bases and J by 4 bases, with 15 bases left in between. Per the germline V gene, CDR1 is SEHNR and CDR2 is FQNEAQ (reference sequence). The CDR3 extends over 15 amino acids. CDR3 DNA: TGTGCCAGCAGCCCGCCCGGGTCGGGGTACAATGAGCAGTTCTTC. It yields the protein CASSPPGSGYNEQFF.

The rearrangement links TRBV5-1 to TRBJ2-5; 8 bases line up with TRBD2. CDR3 length equals 14 residues. V dropped 0 bases and J dropped 5; count of bases not matched to a gene: 3. Germline values: CDR1 SGHRS, CDR2 YFSETQ. The CDR3 loop is CASSLGTSWETQYF. CDR3 DNA: TGCGCCAGCAGCTTGGGGACTAGCTGGGAGACCCAGTACTTC.

The chain employs TRBV7-9 and TRBJ1-1; 7 positions match TRBD1. The CDR3 sequence is 15 residues long. Germline V gene lookup returns CDR1 SEHNR and CDR2 FQNEAQ (reference sequence). V shed 1 base and J 1 base; nucleotides not matched to a gene: 3. The CDR3 is CASSLVGTANTEAFF. As DNA, the CDR3 is TGTGCCAGCAGCTTAGTCGGGACAGCGAACACTGAAGCTTTCTTT.

The chain couples TRBV5-4 to TRBJ2-3; TRBD2 matches 8 bases. Trimming removed 2 bases from V and 0 bases from J; junction bases left unmatched: 8. CDR1 is SGHNT and CDR2 is YYREEE in the germline V gene (reference sequence). The CDR3 length is 17 residues. The CDR3 sequence: CASSLFTGGPSTDTQYF. CDR3 nucleotide sequence: TGTGCCAGCAGCTTATTTACGGGAGGGCCAAGCACAGATACGCAGTATTTT.

This clone was counted between two and nine times. V and J are TRBV2 and TRBJ1-1; 7 bases line up with TRBD1. J gave up 6 bases and V 5 bases, and 12 bases lay outside the gene matches. This CDR3 has 15 amino acids. Per the germline V gene, CDR1 is SNHLY and CDR2 is FYNNEI. CDR3 sequence: CASSWTGPNSAEAFF. DNA for the CDR3: TGTGCCAGCAGTTGGACAGGTCCCAACAGCGCTGAAGCTTTCTTT. Full variable domain (missing parts from reference TRBV2 and TRBJ1-1): EPEVTQTPSHQVTQMGQEVILRCVPISNHLYFYWYRQILGQKVEFLVSFYNNEISEKSEIFDDQFSVERPDGSNFTLKIRSTKLEDSAMYFCASSWTGPNSAEAFFGQGTRLTVV.

This chain links TRBV5-5 with TRBJ2-7; 7 bases agree with TRBD1. This CDR3 has 15 residues. Germline trimming cut 5 bases from V and 5 bases from J; bases unmatched to any gene: 13. CDR1 is SGHKS, CDR2 YYEKEE, per germline (reference sequence). DNA for the CDR3: TGTGCCAGCAGTTACCTCGACAGGGCGATAGACGAGCAGTACTTC. Translation: CASSYLDRAIDEQYF. Filled out from reference TRBV5-5 and TRBJ2-7, the complete variable domain reads DAGVTQSPTHLIKTRGQQVTLRCSPISGHKSVSWYQQVLGQGPQFIFQYYEKEERGRGNFPDRFSARQFPNYSSELNVNALLLGDSALYLCASSYLDRAIDEQYFGPGTRLTVT.

The rearrangement links TRBV19 to TRBJ2-7; TRBD1 aligns across 7 bases. V dropped 5 bases and J dropped 3; count of bases not matched to a gene: 7. The CDR3 is made up of 14 amino acids. Germline V gene sequence: CDR1 LNHDA, CDR2 SQIVND (reference sequence). The chain's CDR3 is CASSLTGDSYEQYF. In DNA, the CDR3 is TGTGCCAGTAGTCTAACAGGGGACAGCTACGAGCAGTACTTC.

This sequence joins TRBV4-1 and TRBJ2-1; 8 bases agree with TRBD2. J lost 8 bases, V lost 1 base, and 10 bases had no gene match. This CDR3 has 16 residues. Germline V gene lookup returns CDR1 MGHRA and CDR2 YSYEKL. DNA for the CDR3: TGCGCCAGCAGCCAAGTGGGAGCGGGGGTGGAGGATGAGCAGTTCTTC. Translating gives CASSQVGAGVEDEQFF.

The gene calls are TRBV5-8 and TRBJ1-4; the D gene is possibly TRBD1 (5 bases). CDR3 length: 15 amino acids. Germline V gene data show CDR1 as SGHTS and CDR2 as YDEGEE. V lost 4 bases, J lost 4 bases, and 14 bases lay in between. This CDR3 is CASSREDRYNEKLFF. The CDR3, as DNA: TGTGCCAGCAGCCGAGAAGACAGATATAATGAAAAACTGTTTTTT.

The genes are TRBV15 and TRBJ2-1; D might be TRBD2 (5 bases). The CDR3 length is 16 residues. Germline CDR1 LNHNV, CDR2 YYDKDF (reference sequence). The V gene lost 0 bases and the J gene lost 0 bases, with 9 bases spanning the gap. The CDR3 sequence: CATSRDVGSSYNEQFF. The CDR3 DNA reads as TGTGCCACCAGCAGAGATGTAGGGAGCTCCTACAATGAGCAGTTCTTC.